This T cell receptor beta chain was sequenced in a study of blood T cell repertoires in COVID-19. The V gene's germline CDR1 is LNHDA and CDR2 SQIVND (reference sequence). CDR3 length equals 17 residues. Losses at the gene ends were 6 bases for V and 0 bases for J; bases not matched to a gene: 11. Original processing notes: Reference gene primer amplification gave estimated nucleated cell counts. Some clones are missing from TCRdb's copy, which holds only in-frame ones; the method was immunoSEQ multiplex PCR. The DNA gave D and trimming, while V, J and clone size come from that table. The sample includes just under 250,000 clones, approximately 86% seen only once; the top ten take 3% to 3.5%.

The rearrangement uses TRBV19 and TRBJ1-5, with 7 bases identical to TRBD1. The TCR was taken from a woman aged 30 to 39 who had recovered from COVID-19. Sequencing used peripheral blood. The CDR3 here is CASRDGRQGGSNQPQHF. The CDR3 region has the DNA TGTGCCAGTAGGGATGGGAGGCAGGGGGGTAGCAATCAGCCCCAGCATTTT.